This section outlines one TCR beta chain sequence together with its context. Its antigen is as yet unknown. One junction end does not reproduce the germline sequence, and a read error may be involved. TCRdb's copy holds only in-frame clones and misses some; the assay was immunoSEQ multiplex PCR. The sample lists approximately 400,000 clones; about four fifths were seen once. These data originate in a study of Ad26.COV2.S vaccination and SARS-CoV-2 variants. The study's findings and limits: An underestimation of total T cell responses may have resulted from the TCR breadth and depth analyses.

As for treatment: roughly 18 received Ad26.COV2.S at low or high dose, single or two shots; a few received placebo; per-sample allocation not given. Following the first vaccine or placebo injection, samples were taken on day 63. This sequence was found in a person between 18 and 65 years old who received the Ad26.COV2.S COVID-19 vaccine or a placebo. This material consisted of peripheral blood, taken in a trial of Ad26.COV2.S vaccine versus placebo.

The CDR3: CATLRSAYGNTF. As DNA, the CDR3 is TGTGCCACCTTAAGATCGGCCTATGGCAACACCTTC. The chain combines TRBV24-1 with TRBJ1-2; D is uncertain. The CDR3 has 12 residues. Germline V gene lookup returns CDR1 KGHDR and CDR2 SFDVKD.